This entry lists 14 T cell receptor beta chains sequenced from one sample in a study of shared clonotypes between healthy human individuals (dated by TCRdb to 2020 to 2021). Receptor libraries were prepared by the immunoSEQ multiplex PCR assay. TCRdb mirrors the immuneACCESS table, restricted to in-frame sequences. Some clones are absent from its copies; in checked studies, under half trace to an unresolved V gene, and the reason for the others is unknown. This sample has over 950,000 clones in its table, and approximately 80% of those were observed once. More than 0.85% of the sample comes from the top ten. The sequenced sample was memory CD4+ T cells from PBMCs. According to the study, the label for this sample's cell subset or site signals: CD45RA-negative fraction. All receptors derive from a man aged 18 to 29 in good health. Some clones in this sample may be carry-over from other donors' samples.

For this clone: Other DNA sequences in the same sample also yield this CDR3. The chain employs TRBV9 and TRBJ2-3; 11 positions match TRBD2. V was clipped by 0 bases and J by 3 bases; unmatched bases: 0. The CDR3 is made up of 15 amino acids. Germline V gene data show CDR1 as SGDLS and CDR2 as YYNGEE. The CDR3 coding sequence is TGTGCCAGCAGCGTAGCTAGCGGGAGGACAGATACGCAGTATTTT. This encodes CASSVASGRTDTQYF.

This clone was detected once. The V and J genes are TRBV5-6 and TRBJ2-3, with D maybe TRBD2 (6 bases). The CDR3 runs to 14 residues. Trimming pared 2 bases from V and 0 bases from J, leaving 7 bases between. Germline CDR1 and CDR2: SGHDT and YYEEEE. Here the CDR3 reads CASSFSGSTDTQYF. The DNA of the CDR3 is TGTGCCAGCAGCTTTAGCGGTAGCACAGATACGCAGTATTTT.

The chain uses TRBV5-1 and TRBJ2-3; tentative D call: TRBD2 (5 bases). Looked up from germline, CDR1 is SGHRS and CDR2 is YFSETQ. Trimming took off 0 bases at V and 0 bases at J, with 14 bases between the two ends. The CDR3 runs to 17 residues. The CDR3 region has the DNA TGCGCCAGCAGCTTGGACCCTCCAGCGGCTAGCACAGATACGCAGTATTTT. Residues: CASSLDPPAASTDTQYF.

V gene TRBV5-4 combines with J gene TRBJ2-7; TRBD1 matches 9 bases. J gave up 5 bases and V 2 bases, and 8 bases lay outside the gene matches. CDR3 length: 15 amino acids. CDR1 SGHNT and CDR2 YYREEE come from the germline V gene (reference sequence). The CDR3 region is CASSLTGTGNHEQYF. The CDR3 DNA follows: TGTGCCAGCAGCTTAACCGGGACAGGGAACCACGAGCAGTACTTC.

This rearrangement joins TRBV5-4 to TRBJ2-3; TRBD2 might be the D (5 bases). There are 15 residues in the CDR3. Trimming left V 1 base short and J 1 base short, with 10 bases between. Looked up from germline, CDR1 is SGHNT and CDR2 is YYREEE (reference sequence). CDR3 in amino acids: CASSLMGVGTDTQYF. The CDR3 DNA is TGTGCCAGCAGCTTGATGGGAGTCGGCACAGATACGCAGTATTTT.

Details on this clone: This may be a read error: a much more frequent sequence differs by one nucleotide. The gene calls are TRBV7-8 and TRBJ1-1; D is undetermined. Germline-derived CDR1 and CDR2 are SGHVS and FQNEAQ. The ends were cut back, 1 base at V and 2 bases at J, with 5 bases in the middle. The CDR3 extends over 13 amino acids. The CDR3 nucleotides read TGTGCCAGCAGCTTAGATTTTAACACTGAAGCTTTCTTT. It yields the protein CASSLDFNTEAFF.

The chain links TRBV25-1 to TRBJ2-1; possibly TRBD2 for D (6 bases). Germline CDR1 is MGHDK and CDR2 is SYGVNS. This CDR3 has 16 amino acids. Trimming left V 2 bases short and J 8 bases short, with 19 bases between. The CDR3 DNA reads as TGTGCCAGCAGTGAACGGTTCGGACTATATAGGGATGAGCAGTTCTTC. Amino acids: CASSERFGLYRDEQFF.

This clone was recorded a few times. V gene TRBV6-1 combines with J gene TRBJ2-7, with 7 bases aligning to TRBD2. The V gene end was trimmed by 7 bases and the J gene end by 4 bases; junction bases not matched to a gene: 4. The V gene's germline CDR1 is MNHNS and CDR2 SASEGT. The CDR3 covers 12 residues. The CDR3 reads CASTPGRYEQYF. CDR3 DNA: TGTGCCAGCACCCCCGGGAGGTACGAGCAGTACTTC.

Written as DNA, the CDR3 is TGTGCCATCGGACGGAGCTACGAGCAGTACTTC. It is translated as CAIGRSYEQYF. The chain is built from TRBV6-4 and TRBJ2-7, with D unresolved. V was shortened by 10 bases and J by 3 bases, with 10 bases between the two germline ends. Germline V CDR1 and CDR2: MRHNA, SNTAGT. The CDR3 is made up of 11 amino acids.

The chain employs TRBV2 and TRBJ2-7, with D hard to call. V was pared by 8 bases and J by 2 bases, with 13 bases between. Per germline, CDR1 SNHLY and CDR2 FYNNEI. CDR3 length equals 13 residues. As DNA, the CDR3 is TGTGCCAGCTCGACGGAGTCCGCCTACGAGCAGTACTTC. This gives the protein CASSTESAYEQYF.

The V gene is TRBV7-2, the J gene TRBJ2-5, with D hard to call. V was trimmed by 4 bases and J by 5 bases, leaving 11 bases between them. Looked up from germline, CDR1 is SGHTA and CDR2 is FQGNSA. The CDR3 runs 13 residues. CDR3 in amino acids: CASSSGARETQYF. In DNA, the CDR3 is TGTGCCAGCAGCTCAGGTGCACGGGAGACCCAGTACTTC.

J is TRBJ1-2 and V is TRBV6-5; D is perhaps TRBD1 (6 bases). In germline, CDR1 is MNHEY, CDR2 SVGAGI. V was pared by 5 bases and J by 7 bases, with 11 bases between. The CDR3 totals 12 residues. The CDR3 spells CASSNRAGGYTF. DNA of the CDR3: TGTGCCAGCAGTAACAGGGCCGGTGGCTACACCTTC.

The chain uses TRBV30 and TRBJ2-6; D possibly corresponds to TRBD2 (6 bases). The ends were cut back, 8 bases at V and 2 bases at J, with 13 bases in the middle. The germline V gene has CDR1 GTSNPN and CDR2 SVGIG (reference sequence). The CDR3 spans 14 residues. The CDR3 is CARTGEAGANVLTF. Here the CDR3 DNA reads TGTGCCCGCACTGGGGAGGCTGGGGCCAACGTCCTGACTTTC.

This clone was picked up one time. This chain uses TRBV4-3 with TRBJ1-2; no clear D gene. The CDR3 is made up of 16 amino acids. CDR1 LGHNA and CDR2 YSLEER come from the germline V gene. V dropped 4 bases and J dropped 1 base, with 16 bases sitting between them. The CDR3 is CASSPAKAIRNYGYTF. As DNA, the CDR3 is TGCGCCAGCAGCCCCGCAAAGGCCATCCGTAACTATGGCTACACCTTC.